This T cell receptor (beta chain) was identified during a study of control samples from healthy donors and cancer patients. The CDR3 sequence is 13 residues long. Germline CDR1 and CDR2: GTSNPN and SVGIG (reference sequence). Trimming cost V 2 bases and J 2 bases, with 9 bases left between them. Here immunoSEQ multiplex PCR was the method, and the copy in TCRdb shows in-frame clones only, minus some. The sample yields 390,000 or so clones, over 75% seen once. As concerns this clone: Other nucleotide sequences from this sample produce the same CDR3.

The sample consisted of PBMCs. J is TRBJ1-1 and V is TRBV30, with a weak D call TRBD1 (6 bases). This clonotype originated in a man aged 40-55 years with head and neck cancer. This chain's CDR3 is CAWSKQGNTEAFF. CDR3 nucleotide sequence: TGTGCCTGGAGTAAACAGGGAAACACTGAAGCTTTCTTT.